This passage covers 15 T cell receptor beta chains from one sample sequenced in a study of blood T cell repertoires in COVID-19. Generated by immunoSEQ multiplex PCR, the TCRdb table keeps only in-frame clones and is missing some. The table has approximately 75,000 clones, 65% to 80% seen once. Material for sequencing was peripheral blood. The receptors come from a woman of 80 years or more with active or convalescent COVID-19.

This clone was observed a handful of times. This chain joins TRBV9 and TRBJ1-3; D possibly corresponds to TRBD1 (5 bases). Germline CDR1 reads SGDLS; CDR2 reads YYNGEE. V was clipped by 3 bases and J by 2 bases, with 12 bases between them. The CDR3 length is 15 residues. CDR3 nucleotides: TGTGCCAGCAGCGGGCCGACAGTTCCTGGAAACACCATATATTTT. It translates to CASSGPTVPGNTIYF.

The chain uses TRBV6-5 and TRBJ1-1; unclear D gene. Trimming pared 8 bases from V and 5 bases from J, leaving 15 bases between. CDR1 and CDR2 (germline): MNHEY, SVGAGI. CDR3 length: 13 amino acids. In DNA form, the CDR3 reads TGTGCCAGCGGGAGCCTGGGCACGACTGAAGCTTTCTTT. Protein product: CASGSLGTTEAFF.

The V call is TRBV9, the J call TRBJ1-4, with D maybe TRBD1 (5 bases). V was trimmed by 0 bases and J by 10 bases, leaving 10 bases between them. This CDR3 is 13 amino acids long. The germline V gene has CDR1 SGDLS and CDR2 YYNGEE. CDR3 sequence: CASSVDIQGKLFF. CDR3 sequence (DNA): TGTGCCAGCAGCGTAGACATTCAGGGAAAACTGTTTTTT.

V is TRBV21-1 and J is TRBJ1-2; the table names TRBD1, a call not compared with the DNA. TRBV21-1 is shown as a pseudogene. This CDR3 comprises 15 residues. CDR3 sequence: CASSIQDKGNYGYTF. The CDR3 bases are TGTGCCAGCAGCATACAGGATAAGGGCAACTATGGCTACACCTTC.

The DNA for the CDR3 is TGTGCCAGCAGCTTAAGAGGGGGAGAGACCCAGTACTTC. It specifies CASSLRGGETQYF. The chain carries TRBV7-2 and TRBJ2-5; weak D call: TRBD1 (6 bases). The V gene's germline CDR1 is SGHTA and CDR2 FQGNSA. V lost 2 bases to trimming and J lost 4 bases, with 8 bases between them. There are 13 residues in the CDR3. Based on the CDR3 plus reference TRBV7-2 and TRBJ2-5, the full variable domain is GAGVSQSPSNKVTEKGKDVELRCDPISGHTALYWYRQSLGQGLEFLIYFQGNSAPDKSGLPSDRFSAERTGGSVSTLTIQRTQQEDSAVYLCASSLRGGETQYFGPGTRLLVL.

This rearrangement joins TRBV6-5 to TRBJ2-1; the D is unclear. V lost 6 bases to trimming and J lost 2 bases, with 11 bases between them. The germline gives CDR1 MNHEY, CDR2 SVGAGI. This CDR3 spans 14 amino acids. As DNA, the CDR3 is TGTGCCAGCAGCGTCAGAGGCCCCTACAATGAGCAGTTCTTC. Protein: CASSVRGPYNEQFF.

This sequence joins TRBV4-3 and TRBJ2-1, with D maybe TRBD1 (6 bases). V shed 0 bases and J shed 9 bases, with 12 bases lying between them. Germline CDR1 is LGHNA and CDR2 is YSLEER. The CDR3 runs to 14 residues. The CDR3 reads CASSQDTRGFEQFF. CDR3 DNA sequence: TGCGCCAGCAGCCAAGATACCAGGGGTTTTGAGCAGTTCTTC.

The chain links TRBV4-3 to TRBJ2-2; possibly TRBD2 for D (5 bases). The V end was cut by 0 bases, the J end by 5 bases, with 10 bases between. The germline V gene encodes CDR1 LGHNA and CDR2 YSLEER. This CDR3 is 15 amino acids long. In DNA form, the CDR3 reads TGCGCCAGCAGCCAAGAGGGAAGAGGGACCGGGGAGCTGTTTTTT. It specifies CASSQEGRGTGELFF.

The J gene is TRBJ2-2, the V gene TRBV9, with TRBD1 matching over 8 bases. V was clipped by 4 bases and J by 6 bases; unmatched bases: 11. This CDR3 contains 16 residues. Per the germline V gene, CDR1 is SGDLS and CDR2 is YYNGEE. In DNA form, the CDR3 reads TGTGCCAGCAGCTCAGGGGGCAGGGCTATGGCCGGGGAGCTGTTTTTT. This codes for CASSSGGRAMAGELFF.

This clone was seen only once. The V gene is TRBV19, the J gene TRBJ2-1; TRBD2 matches 14 bases. Germline CDR1 LNHDA, CDR2 SQIVND (reference sequence). This CDR3 region has 16 residues. V was clipped by 4 bases and J by 6 bases; unmatched bases: 5. The CDR3 DNA is TGTGCCAGTAGTACCCCGACTAGCGGGGGGGCCAATGAGCAGTTCTTC. Protein product: CASSTPTSGGANEQFF.

Only one count was recorded for this clone. This chain uses TRBV30 with TRBJ1-2; D not certain. Trimming cost V 7 bases and J 0 bases, with 9 bases left between them. Germline V gives CDR1 GTSNPN, CDR2 SVGIG (reference sequence). This CDR3 region has 12 residues. The chain's CDR3 is CALERANYGYTF. CDR3 nucleotide sequence: TGTGCCTTGGAGAGGGCTAACTATGGCTACACCTTC.

This clone came up once. The chain is built from TRBV6-5 and TRBJ2-3, with TRBD1 matching over 7 bases. The CDR3 length is 15 residues. The V gene end was trimmed by 4 bases and the J gene end by 6 bases; junction bases not matched to a gene: 10. CDR1 and CDR2 (germline): MNHEY, SVGAGI. CDR3 sequence: CASSLARGYVDTQYF. The DNA for the CDR3 is TGTGCCAGCAGTTTGGCCAGGGGGTATGTTGATACGCAGTATTTT.

The chain combines TRBV6-5 with TRBJ1-5, with D perhaps matching TRBD1 (6 bases). CDR1 and CDR2 from the germline V gene are MNHEY and SVGAGI. Trimming pared 4 bases from V and 3 bases from J, leaving 13 bases between. The CDR3 is 15 residues long. The DNA for the CDR3 is TGTGCCAGCAGTTTACAGGGATATGACAATCAGCCCCAGCATTTT. Its translation: CASSLQGYDNQPQHF.

The chain links TRBV7-3 to TRBJ2-7; 9 bases match TRBD2. The V and J ends lost 1 base and 0 bases, in that order; junction bases with no gene match: 4. The CDR3 has 16 amino acids. CDR1 is SGHTA, CDR2 FQGTGA, per germline. CDR3 in amino acids: CASSLNKRGVSYEQYF. The CDR3 region has the DNA TGTGCCAGCAGCTTAAATAAGCGGGGGGTCTCCTACGAGCAGTACTTC.

V gene TRBV4-3 combines with J gene TRBJ1-1; the D gene is possibly TRBD1 (5 bases). Trimming stripped 5 bases from V and 6 bases from J, with 22 bases between. Per the germline V gene, CDR1 is LGHNA and CDR2 is YSLEER. The CDR3 loop spans 16 amino acids. CDR3 sequence (DNA): TGCGCCAGCAGCTGGGGCTATCCTGACAAGGGCGCTGAAGCTTTCTTT. Translated: CASSWGYPDKGAEAFF.